Given below is one T cell receptor beta chain in context. Its target is unknown. The germline CDR1 and CDR2 sequences are MDHEN and SYDVKM. The CDR3 runs 12 residues. Trimming removed 5 bases from V and 8 bases from J, with 11 bases in between. TCRdb itself ran the reads through MiXCR, one entry per CDR3 protein. The table lists 900,000 to 950,000 distinct CDR3 sequences, roughly 30% of them singletons. The data were obtained in a study of T cell repertoires in cytomegalovirus infection. Overall study context: Well-studied HLA-B-restricted epitopes and recently identified HLA-C-restricted epitopes of CMV were both used in the study. Matching HLA type, along with CMV infection, was indicated by public TCR beta signatures.

Overall study results and limits: The cumulative frequency of public TCR beta families distinguished individuals who carried CMV together with the relevant HLA. What dominated the ex vivo response were HLA-C-restricted CMV-specific TCR beta clonotypes.

The chain uses TRBV28 and TRBJ2-3, with a possible D match to TRBD1 (5 bases). The starting material was cultured CD8+ T cells from PBMCs, obtained from culture after CMV antigen stimulation. The TCR originated in a human donor in good health (CMV status not recorded). Some clones in this sample may be carry-over from other donors' samples. CDR3 in DNA: TGTGCCAGCAGTCCCACTGACAGTACGCAGTATTTT. Protein sequence: CASSPTDSTQYF.